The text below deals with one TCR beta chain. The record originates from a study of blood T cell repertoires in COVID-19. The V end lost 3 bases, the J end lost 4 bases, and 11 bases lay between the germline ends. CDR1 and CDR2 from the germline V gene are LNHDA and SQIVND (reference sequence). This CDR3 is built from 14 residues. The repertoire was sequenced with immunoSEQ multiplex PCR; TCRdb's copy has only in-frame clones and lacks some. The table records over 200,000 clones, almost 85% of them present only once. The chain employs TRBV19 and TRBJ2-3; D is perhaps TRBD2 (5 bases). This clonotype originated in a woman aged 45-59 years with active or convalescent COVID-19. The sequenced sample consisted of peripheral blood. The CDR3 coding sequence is TGTGCCAGTAGTATTTCGCTACTAGCAGATACGCAGTATTTT. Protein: CASSISLLADTQYF.